This T cell receptor beta chain was recovered during a study of read filtering for tumor transcriptome and immune sequencing. The germline V gene has CDR1 MDHEN and CDR2 SYDVKM. The V end was cut by 2 bases, the J end by 5 bases, with 15 bases between. CDR3 length: 15 amino acids. Ten or more counts support this clonotype. Molecular barcoded adaptors covering alpha/delta and beta/gamma chains were used on roughly 400 ng RNA. Each CDR3 protein gets one entry after TCRdb re-called the reads with MiXCR. Here the sample spans about 50,000 distinct CDR3 sequences, about 20% being singletons. Sequencing input: a population of CD138-negative cells sorted from bone marrow. V is TRBV28 and J is TRBJ2-5; either TRBD1 or TRBD2 may supply D (5 bases each). This clonotype was sampled from a donor at least 40 years old with multiple myeloma. The CDR3 bases are TGTGCCAGCAGTTTAACGGGGCGCAGATTTGAGACCCAGTACTTC. It codes for CASSLTGRRFETQYF.